This T cell receptor (beta chain) was observed in a study of T cell responses to AZD1222 COVID-19 vaccine. Study outcomes and limitations: Spike-specific TCR depth and breadth grew after two AZD1222 doses. Regions 160-218 and 743-854 held dominance among vaccine-associated CD4 TCRs, which spanned spike. Mostly white British, mostly female donors; authors suggested clonal diversity may be underestimated.

TCRdb's table, derived via immunoSEQ multiplex PCR, lists solely in-frame clones and lacks some. The data hold about 120,000 clones, with 85% to 90% observed a single time. Concerning this clone itself: Its antigen is undetermined.

The CDR3 spans 18 residues. The V end was cut by 3 bases, the J end by 2 bases, with 20 bases between. Germline CDR1 reads MNHNS; CDR2 reads SASEGT. This sequence originates from an adult in good health. The chain links TRBV6-1 to TRBJ2-4, with D possibly called TRBD1 or TRBD2 (5 bases each). Sequencing used peripheral blood, obtained on day 0 of AZD1222 vaccination. The CDR3 DNA follows: TGTGCCAGCAGTGAGGAGGCAGGGTGGTATGGGACCAAAAACATTCAGTACTTC. This gives the protein CASSEEAGWYGTKNIQYF.